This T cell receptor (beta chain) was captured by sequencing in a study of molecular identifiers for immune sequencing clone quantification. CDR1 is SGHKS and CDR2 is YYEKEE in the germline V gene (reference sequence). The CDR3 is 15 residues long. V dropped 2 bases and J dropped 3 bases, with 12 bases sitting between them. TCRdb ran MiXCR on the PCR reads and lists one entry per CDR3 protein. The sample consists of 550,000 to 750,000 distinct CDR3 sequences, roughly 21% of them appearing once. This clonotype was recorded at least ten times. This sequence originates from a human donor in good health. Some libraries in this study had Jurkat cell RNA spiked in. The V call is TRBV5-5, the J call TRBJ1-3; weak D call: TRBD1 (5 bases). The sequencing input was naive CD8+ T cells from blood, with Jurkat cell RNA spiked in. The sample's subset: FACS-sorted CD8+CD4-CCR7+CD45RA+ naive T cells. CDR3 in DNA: TGTGCCAGCAGCTTTCGTCGGGGCCTTGGAAACACCATATATTTT. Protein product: CASSFRRGLGNTIYF.